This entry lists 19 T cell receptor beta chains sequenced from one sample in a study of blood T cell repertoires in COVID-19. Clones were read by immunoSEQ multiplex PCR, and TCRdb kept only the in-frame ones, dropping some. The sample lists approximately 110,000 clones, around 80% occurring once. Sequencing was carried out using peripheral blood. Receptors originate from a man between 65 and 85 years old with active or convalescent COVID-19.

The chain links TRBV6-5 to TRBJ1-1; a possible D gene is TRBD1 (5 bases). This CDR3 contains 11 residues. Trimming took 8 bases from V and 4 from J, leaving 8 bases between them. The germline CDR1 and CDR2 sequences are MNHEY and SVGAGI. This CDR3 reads CASDSTTEAFF. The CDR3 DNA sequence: TGTGCCAGCGACAGTACCACTGAAGCTTTCTTT.

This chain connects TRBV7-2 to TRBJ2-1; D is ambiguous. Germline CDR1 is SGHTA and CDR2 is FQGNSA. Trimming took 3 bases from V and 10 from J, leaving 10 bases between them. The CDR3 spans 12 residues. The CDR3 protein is CASSFRPGEQFF. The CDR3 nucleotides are TGTGCCAGCAGCTTTCGACCAGGAGAGCAGTTCTTC. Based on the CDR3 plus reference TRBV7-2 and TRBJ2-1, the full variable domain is GAGVSQSPSNKVTEKGKDVELRCDPISGHTALYWYRQSLGQGLEFLIYFQGNSAPDKSGLPSDRFSAERTGGSVSTLTIQRTQQEDSAVYLCASSFRPGEQFFGPGTRLTVL.

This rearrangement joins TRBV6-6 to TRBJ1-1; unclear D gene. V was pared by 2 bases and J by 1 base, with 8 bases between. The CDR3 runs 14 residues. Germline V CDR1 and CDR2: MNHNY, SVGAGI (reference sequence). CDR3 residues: CASSYEGRNTEAFF. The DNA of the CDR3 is TGTGCCAGCAGTTACGAGGGTCGGAACACTGAAGCTTTCTTT.

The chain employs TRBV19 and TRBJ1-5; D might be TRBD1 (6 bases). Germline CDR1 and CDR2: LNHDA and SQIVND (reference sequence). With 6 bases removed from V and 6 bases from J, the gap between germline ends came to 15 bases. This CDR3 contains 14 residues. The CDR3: CASRWDTRGQPQHF. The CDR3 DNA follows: TGTGCCAGTAGGTGGGACACCCGGGGTCAGCCCCAGCATTTT. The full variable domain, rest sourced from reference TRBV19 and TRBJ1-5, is DGGITQSPKYLFRKEGQNVTLSCEQNLNHDAMYWYRQDPGQGLRLIYYSQIVNDFQKGDIAEGYSVSREKKESFPLTVTSAQKNPTAFYLCASRWDTRGQPQHFGDGTRLSIL.

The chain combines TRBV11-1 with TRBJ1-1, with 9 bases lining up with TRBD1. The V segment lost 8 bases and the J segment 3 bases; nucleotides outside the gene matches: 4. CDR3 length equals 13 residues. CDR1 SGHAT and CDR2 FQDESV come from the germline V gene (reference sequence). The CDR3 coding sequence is TGTGCCAGCCACCGGGACAGGGACACTGAAGCTTTCTTT. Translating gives CASHRDRDTEAFF.

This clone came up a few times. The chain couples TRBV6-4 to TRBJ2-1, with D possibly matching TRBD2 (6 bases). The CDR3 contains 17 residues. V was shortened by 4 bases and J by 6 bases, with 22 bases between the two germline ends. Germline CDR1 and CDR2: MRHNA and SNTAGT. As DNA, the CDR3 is TGTGCCAGCAGTGGGAGGGGTGGGCCGCTCCTACCCAATGAGCAGTTCTTC. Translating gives CASSGRGGPLLPNEQFF.

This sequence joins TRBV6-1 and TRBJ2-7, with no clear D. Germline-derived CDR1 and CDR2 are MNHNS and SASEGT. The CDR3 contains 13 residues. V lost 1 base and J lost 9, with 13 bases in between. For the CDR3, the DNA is TGTGCCAGCAGTGAAGGAGTTTTACGTGGGCAGTACTTC. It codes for CASSEGVLRGQYF.

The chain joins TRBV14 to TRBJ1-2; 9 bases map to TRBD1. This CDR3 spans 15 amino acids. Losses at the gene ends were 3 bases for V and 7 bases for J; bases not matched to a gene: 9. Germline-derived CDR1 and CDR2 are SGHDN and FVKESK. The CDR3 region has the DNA TGTGCCAGCAGCCAGCCCACAGGGGGCGTAGGTGGCTACACCTTC. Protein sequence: CASSQPTGGVGGYTF. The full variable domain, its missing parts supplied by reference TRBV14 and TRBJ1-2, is EAGVTQFPSHSVIEKGQTVTLRCDPISGHDNLYWYRRVMGKEIKFLLHFVKESKQDESGMPNNRFLAERTGGTYSTLKVQPAELEDSGVYFCASSQPTGGVGGYTFGSGTRLTVV.

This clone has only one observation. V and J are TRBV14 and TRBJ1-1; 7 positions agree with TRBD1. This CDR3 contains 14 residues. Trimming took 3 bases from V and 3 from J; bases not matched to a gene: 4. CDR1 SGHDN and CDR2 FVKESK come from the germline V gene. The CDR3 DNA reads TGTGCCAGCAGCCATCGGGGACAGTACACTGAAGCTTTCTTT. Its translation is CASSHRGQYTEAFF.

The DNA for the CDR3 is TGTGCCAGCAGCTGGTCGACACAGAGCTCTGGAAACACCATATATTTT. Encoded protein: CASSWSTQSSGNTIYF. V usage is TRBV11-2 and J usage is TRBJ1-3; D is uncertain. V lost 4 bases and J lost 0, with 13 bases in between. The CDR3 contains 16 residues. Per the germline V gene, CDR1 is SGHAT and CDR2 is FQNNGV.

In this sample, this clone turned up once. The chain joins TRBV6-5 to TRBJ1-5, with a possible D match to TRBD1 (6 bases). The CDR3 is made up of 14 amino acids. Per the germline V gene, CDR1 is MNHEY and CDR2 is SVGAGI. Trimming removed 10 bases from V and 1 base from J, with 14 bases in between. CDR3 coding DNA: TGTGCCATCCACAGGGTCGGAAGCAATCAGCCCCAGCATTTT. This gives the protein CAIHRVGSNQPQHF.

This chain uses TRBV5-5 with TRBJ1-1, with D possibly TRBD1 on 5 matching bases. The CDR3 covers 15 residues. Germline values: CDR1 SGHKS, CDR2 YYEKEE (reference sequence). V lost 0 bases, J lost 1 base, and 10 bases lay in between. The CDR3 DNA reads TGTGCCAGCAGCTTGGGTCAGGGCAAGAACACTGAAGCTTTCTTT. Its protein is CASSLGQGKNTEAFF.

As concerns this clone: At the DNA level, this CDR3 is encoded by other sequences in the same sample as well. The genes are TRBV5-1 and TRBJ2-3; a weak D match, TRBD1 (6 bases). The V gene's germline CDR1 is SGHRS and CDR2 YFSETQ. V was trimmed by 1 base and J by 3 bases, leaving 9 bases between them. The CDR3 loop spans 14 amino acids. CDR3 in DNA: TGCGCCAGCAGCTTGAGGCAGGGGACAGATACGCAGTATTTT. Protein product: CASSLRQGTDTQYF.

CDR3 bases: TGTGCCAGCAGCTTGGGGCATAACCGCAATGAGCAGTTCTTC. Translation: CASSLGHNRNEQFF. The V call is TRBV7-4, the J call TRBJ2-1, with TRBD1 as a possible D gene (5 bases). CDR1 and CDR2 (germline): SGHVT, SQSDAQ. CDR3 length: 14 amino acids. The V gene lost 3 bases and the J gene lost 6 bases, with 12 bases spanning the gap.

This chain's CDR3 is CASSYHGGYTF. The CDR3 DNA sequence: TGTGCCAGCAGTTACCACGGGGGCTACACCTTC. This sequence joins TRBV6-2 or TRBV6-3 and TRBJ1-2; D remains ambiguous. Trimming cost V 2 bases and J 8 bases, with 6 bases left between them. Germline V gene sequence: CDR1 MNHEY, CDR2 SVGEGT. The CDR3 is made up of 11 amino acids.

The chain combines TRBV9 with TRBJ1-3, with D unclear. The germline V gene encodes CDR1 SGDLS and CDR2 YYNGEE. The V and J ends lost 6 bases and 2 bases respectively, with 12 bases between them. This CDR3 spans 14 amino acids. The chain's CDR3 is CASKPGGTGNTIYF. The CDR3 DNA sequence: TGTGCCAGCAAGCCGGGAGGTACTGGAAACACCATATATTTT.

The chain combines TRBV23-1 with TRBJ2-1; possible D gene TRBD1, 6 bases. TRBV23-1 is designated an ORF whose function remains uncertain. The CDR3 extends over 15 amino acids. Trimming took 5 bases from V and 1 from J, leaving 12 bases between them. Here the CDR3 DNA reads TGCGCCAGCAGTGATTCAGGGGAGTCCTACAATGAGCAGTTCTTC. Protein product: CASSDSGESYNEQFF.

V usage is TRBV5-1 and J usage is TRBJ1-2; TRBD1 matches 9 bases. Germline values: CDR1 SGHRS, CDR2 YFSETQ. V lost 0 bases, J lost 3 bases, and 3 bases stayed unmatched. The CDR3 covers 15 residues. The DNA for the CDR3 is TGCGCCAGCAGCTTGGCCGGACAGGGGTACTATGGCTACACCTTC. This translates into CASSLAGQGYYGYTF.

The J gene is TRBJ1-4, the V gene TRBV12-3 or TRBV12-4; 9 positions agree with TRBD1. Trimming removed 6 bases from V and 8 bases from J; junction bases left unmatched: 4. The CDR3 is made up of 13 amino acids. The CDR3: CASRQGAREKLFF. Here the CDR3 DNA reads TGTGCCAGCAGACAGGGGGCAAGGGAAAAACTGTTTTTT.